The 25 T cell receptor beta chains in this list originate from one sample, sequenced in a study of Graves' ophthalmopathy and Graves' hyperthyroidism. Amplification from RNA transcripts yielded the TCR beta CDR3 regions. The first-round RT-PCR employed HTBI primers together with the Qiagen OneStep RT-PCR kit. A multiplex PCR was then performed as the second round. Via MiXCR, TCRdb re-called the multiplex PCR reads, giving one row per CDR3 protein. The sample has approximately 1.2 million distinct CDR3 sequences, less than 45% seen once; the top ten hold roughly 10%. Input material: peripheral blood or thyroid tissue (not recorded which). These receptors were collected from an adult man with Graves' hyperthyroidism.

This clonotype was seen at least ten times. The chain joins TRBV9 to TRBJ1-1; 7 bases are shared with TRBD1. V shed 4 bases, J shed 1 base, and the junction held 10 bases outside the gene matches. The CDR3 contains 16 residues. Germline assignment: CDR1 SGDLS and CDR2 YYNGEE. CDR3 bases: TGTGCCAGCAGCCCTCGGACAGGACTAAAGAACACTGAAGCTTTCTTT. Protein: CASSPRTGLKNTEAFF.

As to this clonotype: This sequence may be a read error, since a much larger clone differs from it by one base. The CDR3 region has the DNA TGTGCCAGCAGCTTAGAGAGACAGGGACCCTACGAGCAGTACTTC. Translation gives CASSLERQGPYEQYF. The chain employs TRBV7-2 and TRBJ2-7, with 7 bases that match TRBD1. The V segment lost 1 base and the J segment 2 bases; nucleotides outside the gene matches: 5. CDR1 and CDR2 (germline): SGHTA, FQGNSA. This CDR3 is built from 15 residues.

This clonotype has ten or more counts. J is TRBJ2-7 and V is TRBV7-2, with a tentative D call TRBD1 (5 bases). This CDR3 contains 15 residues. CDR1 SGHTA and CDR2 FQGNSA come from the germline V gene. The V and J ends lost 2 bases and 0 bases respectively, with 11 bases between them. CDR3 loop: CASSLPWGSSYEQYF. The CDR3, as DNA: TGTGCCAGCAGCTTACCGTGGGGCAGCTCCTACGAGCAGTACTTC.

The CDR3 nucleotides read TGTGCCAGCAGCCTTCCGGGACAGGCCTATAATTCACCCCTCCACTTT. Protein: CASSLPGQAYNSPLHF. The chain joins TRBV12-3 or TRBV12-4 to TRBJ1-6, with 8 bases identical to TRBD1. The CDR3 is 16 amino acids. V lost 6 bases and J lost 2; bases outside the gene matches: 6.

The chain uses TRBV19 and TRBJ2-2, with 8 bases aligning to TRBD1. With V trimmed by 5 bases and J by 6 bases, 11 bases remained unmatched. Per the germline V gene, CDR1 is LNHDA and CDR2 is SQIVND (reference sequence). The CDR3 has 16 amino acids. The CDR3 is CASSPTRTGPPGELFF. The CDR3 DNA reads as TGTGCCAGTAGTCCGACCCGGACAGGGCCCCCCGGGGAGCTGTTTTTT.

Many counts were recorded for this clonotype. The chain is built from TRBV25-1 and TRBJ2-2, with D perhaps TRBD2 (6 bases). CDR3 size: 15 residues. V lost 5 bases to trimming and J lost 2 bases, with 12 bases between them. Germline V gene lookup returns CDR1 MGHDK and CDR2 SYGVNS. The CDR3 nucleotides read TGTGCCAGCAGTTCACTAGCAGACAACACCGGGGAGCTGTTTTTT. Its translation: CASSSLADNTGELFF.

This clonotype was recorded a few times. CDR3 residues: CASSLVGRPLGETQYF. The CDR3 DNA reads as TGTGCCAGCAGCTTAGTCGGTCGGCCGTTGGGAGAGACCCAGTACTTC. This rearrangement joins TRBV7-9 to TRBJ2-5; D gene unclear. Germline V gene data show CDR1 as SEHNR and CDR2 as FQNEAQ (reference sequence). This CDR3 is 16 amino acids long. The V gene lost 1 base and the J gene lost 4 bases, with 16 bases spanning the gap.

CDR3 amino acids: CASSTPNRRSAFF. CDR3 bases: TGTGCCAGTAGTACACCGAACAGGAGGTCGGCTTTCTTT. V and J are TRBV19 and TRBJ1-1, with D tentatively TRBD1 (5 bases). Germline V gives CDR1 LNHDA, CDR2 SQIVND (reference sequence). The V end lost 4 bases, the J end lost 11 bases, and 17 bases lay between the germline ends. There are 13 residues in the CDR3.

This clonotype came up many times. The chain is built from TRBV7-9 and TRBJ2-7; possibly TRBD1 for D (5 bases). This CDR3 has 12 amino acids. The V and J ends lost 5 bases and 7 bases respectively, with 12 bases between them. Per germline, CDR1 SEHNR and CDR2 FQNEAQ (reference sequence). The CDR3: CASSLGLWEQYF. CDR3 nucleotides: TGTGCCAGCAGCCTGGGGCTTTGGGAGCAGTACTTC.

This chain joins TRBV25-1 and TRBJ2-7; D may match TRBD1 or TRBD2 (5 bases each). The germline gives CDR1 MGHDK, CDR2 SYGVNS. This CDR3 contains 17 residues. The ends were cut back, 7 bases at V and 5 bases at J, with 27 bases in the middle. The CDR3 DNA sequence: TGTGCCAGCATCGACTTGCCGGGGCCGGGCTCTTTCGACGAGCAGTACTTC. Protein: CASIDLPGPGSFDEQYF.

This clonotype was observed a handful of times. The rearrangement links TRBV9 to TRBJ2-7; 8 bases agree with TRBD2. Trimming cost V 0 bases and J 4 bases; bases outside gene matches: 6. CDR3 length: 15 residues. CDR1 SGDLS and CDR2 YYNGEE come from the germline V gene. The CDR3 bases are TGTGCCAGCAGCGTAGACACTAGCGGACCTTACGAGCAGTACTTC. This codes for CASSVDTSGPYEQYF. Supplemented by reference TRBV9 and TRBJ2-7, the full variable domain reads DSGVTQTPKHLITATGQRVTLRCSPRSGDLSVYWYQQSLDQGLQFLIQYYNGEERAKGNILERFSAQQFPDLHSELNLSSLELGDSALYFCASSVDTSGPYEQYFGPGTRLTVT.

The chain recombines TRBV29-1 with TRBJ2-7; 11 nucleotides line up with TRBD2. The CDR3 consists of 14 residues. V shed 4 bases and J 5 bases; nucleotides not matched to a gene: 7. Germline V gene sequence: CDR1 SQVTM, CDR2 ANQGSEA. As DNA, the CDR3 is TGCAGCGTTGTTGGACTAGCGGGCCAAAACGAGCAGTACTTC. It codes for CSVVGLAGQNEQYF.

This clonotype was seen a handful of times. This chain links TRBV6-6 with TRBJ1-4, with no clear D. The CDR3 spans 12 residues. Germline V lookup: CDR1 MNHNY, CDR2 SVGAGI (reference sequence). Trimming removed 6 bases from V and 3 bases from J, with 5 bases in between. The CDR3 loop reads CASSTPNEKLFF. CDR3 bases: TGTGCCAGCAGCACCCCTAATGAAAAACTGTTTTTT.

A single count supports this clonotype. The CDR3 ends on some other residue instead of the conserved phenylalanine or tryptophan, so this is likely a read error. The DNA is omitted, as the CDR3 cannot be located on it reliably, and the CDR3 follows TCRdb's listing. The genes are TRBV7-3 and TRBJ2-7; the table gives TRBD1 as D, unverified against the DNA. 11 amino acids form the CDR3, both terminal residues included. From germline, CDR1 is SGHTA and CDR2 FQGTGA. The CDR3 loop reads CAWSEGASTGL.

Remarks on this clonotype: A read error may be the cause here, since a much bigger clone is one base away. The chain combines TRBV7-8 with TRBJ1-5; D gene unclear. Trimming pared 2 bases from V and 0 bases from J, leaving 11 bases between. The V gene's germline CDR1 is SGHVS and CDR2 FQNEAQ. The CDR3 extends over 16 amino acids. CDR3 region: CASSLNQLYSNQPQHF. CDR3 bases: TGTGCCAGCAGCTTAAACCAGCTCTATAGCAATCAGCCCCAGCATTTT.

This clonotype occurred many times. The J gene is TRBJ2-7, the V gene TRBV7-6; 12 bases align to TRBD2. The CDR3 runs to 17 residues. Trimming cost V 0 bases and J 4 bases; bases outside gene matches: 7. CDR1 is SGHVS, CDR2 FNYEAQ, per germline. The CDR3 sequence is CASSLAMASGRDYEQYF. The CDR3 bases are TGTGCCAGCAGCTTAGCGATGGCTAGCGGGAGGGATTACGAGCAGTACTTC.

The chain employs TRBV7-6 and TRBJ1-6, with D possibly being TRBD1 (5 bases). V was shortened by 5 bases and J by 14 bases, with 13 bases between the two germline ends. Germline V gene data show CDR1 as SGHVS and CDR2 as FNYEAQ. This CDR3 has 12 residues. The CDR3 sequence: CASSPPGSTLHF. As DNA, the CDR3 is TGTGCCAGCAGCCCACCAGGGAGTACCCTCCACTTT.

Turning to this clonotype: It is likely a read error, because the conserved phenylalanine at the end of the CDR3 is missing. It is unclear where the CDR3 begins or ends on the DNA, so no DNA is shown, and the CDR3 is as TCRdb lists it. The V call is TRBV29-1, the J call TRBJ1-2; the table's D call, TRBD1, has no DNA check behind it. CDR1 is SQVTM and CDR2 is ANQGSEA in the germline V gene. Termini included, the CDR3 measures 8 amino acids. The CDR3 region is CSVETGPR.

The CDR3 region has the DNA TGTGCCAGCTCACCTAAGCGGGGGACCTACGAGCAGTACTTC. Protein product: CASSPKRGTYEQYF. J is TRBJ2-7 and V is TRBV18; 8 positions agree with TRBD2. With 3 bases clipped from V and 2 bases from J, the junction kept 3 bases outside the gene matches. The V gene's germline CDR1 is KGHSH and CDR2 LQKENI. This CDR3 is 14 amino acids long.

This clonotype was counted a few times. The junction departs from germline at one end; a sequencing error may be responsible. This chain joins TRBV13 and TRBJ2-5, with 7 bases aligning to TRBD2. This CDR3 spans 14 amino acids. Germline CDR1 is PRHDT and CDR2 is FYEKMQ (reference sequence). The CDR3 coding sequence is TGTGCCAGCAGCTTAGGGGGACTAACAGAGCCCTCCCATTTC. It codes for CASSLGGLTEPSHF.

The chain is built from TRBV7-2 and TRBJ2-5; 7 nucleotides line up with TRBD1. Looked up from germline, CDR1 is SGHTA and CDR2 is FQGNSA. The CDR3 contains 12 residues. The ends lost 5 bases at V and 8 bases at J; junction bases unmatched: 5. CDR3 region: CASSQQGSTQYF. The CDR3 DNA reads TGTGCCAGCAGCCAACAGGGGAGTACCCAGTACTTC.

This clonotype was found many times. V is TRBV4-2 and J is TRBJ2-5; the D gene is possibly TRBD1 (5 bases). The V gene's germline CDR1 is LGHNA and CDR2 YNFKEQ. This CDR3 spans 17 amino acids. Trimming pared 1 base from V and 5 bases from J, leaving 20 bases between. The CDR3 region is CASSQVRRRVDGETQYF. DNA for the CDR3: TGTGCCAGCAGCCAAGTTCGGCGCAGGGTGGATGGGGAGACCCAGTACTTC.

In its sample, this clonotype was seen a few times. Here the CDR3 reads CSASGGVQGNGQPQHF. CDR3 bases: TGCAGTGCTAGTGGGGGGGTACAGGGGAATGGTCAGCCCCAGCATTTT. The chain recombines TRBV20-1 with TRBJ1-5, with 7 bases aligning to TRBD1. V was pared by 3 bases and J by 6 bases, with 14 bases of the junction left unmatched. The CDR3 extends over 16 amino acids. Germline lookup yields CDR1 DFQATT and CDR2 SNEGSKA (reference sequence).

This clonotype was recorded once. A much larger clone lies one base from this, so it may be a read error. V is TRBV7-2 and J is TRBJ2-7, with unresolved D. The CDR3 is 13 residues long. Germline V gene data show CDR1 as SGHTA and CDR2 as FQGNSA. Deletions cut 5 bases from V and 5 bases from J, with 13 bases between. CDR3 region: CASSPRTIHEQYF. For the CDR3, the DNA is TGTGCCAGCAGCCCAAGAACTATCCACGAGCAGTACTTC.

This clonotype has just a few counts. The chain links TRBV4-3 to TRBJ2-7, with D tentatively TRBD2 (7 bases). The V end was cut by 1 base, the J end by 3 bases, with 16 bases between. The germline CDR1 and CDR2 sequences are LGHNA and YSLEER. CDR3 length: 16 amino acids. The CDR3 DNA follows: TGCGCCAGCAGCCAAGCGGCGGGGGCTAAACGCTACGAGCAGTACTTC. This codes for CASSQAAGAKRYEQYF.